This TCR beta chain appears in the sequencing data of a study of shared clonotypes between healthy human individuals. Overall study context: CD4 naive cells filled three plates per donor, CD4 memory three, CD8 naive two and CD8 memory one. Study results and limitations: Among the subsets, naive ones generally showed larger estimated richness than memory ones. Lower generation probabilities were found for non-shared clonotypes than for those shared by all four donors.

The CDR3 is 16 amino acids. The J segment lost 1 base and the V segment lost 0 bases, leaving 2 bases of the junction unmatched. Germline loops: CDR1 SGHRS, CDR2 YFSETQ. Deep was the level used in running the assay. This table comes from immunoSEQ multiplex PCR, and its TCRdb copy is limited to in-frame clones, with some not included. Among 950,000 to 1,200,000 clones listed, about 72% were seen once. Concerning this clone itself: Its specificity is not known.

The chain recombines TRBV5-1 with TRBJ1-4, with 8 bases matching TRBD1. The clonotype comes from a young man in good health. Some clones in this sample may be carry-over from other donors' samples. The sequencing input was memory CD4+ T cells from PBMCs. Subset here: CD45RA-negative fraction. CDR3 protein: CASSLGQGRTNEKLFF. In DNA form, the CDR3 reads TGCGCCAGCAGCTTGGGACAGGGGCGAACTAATGAAAAACTGTTTTTT.